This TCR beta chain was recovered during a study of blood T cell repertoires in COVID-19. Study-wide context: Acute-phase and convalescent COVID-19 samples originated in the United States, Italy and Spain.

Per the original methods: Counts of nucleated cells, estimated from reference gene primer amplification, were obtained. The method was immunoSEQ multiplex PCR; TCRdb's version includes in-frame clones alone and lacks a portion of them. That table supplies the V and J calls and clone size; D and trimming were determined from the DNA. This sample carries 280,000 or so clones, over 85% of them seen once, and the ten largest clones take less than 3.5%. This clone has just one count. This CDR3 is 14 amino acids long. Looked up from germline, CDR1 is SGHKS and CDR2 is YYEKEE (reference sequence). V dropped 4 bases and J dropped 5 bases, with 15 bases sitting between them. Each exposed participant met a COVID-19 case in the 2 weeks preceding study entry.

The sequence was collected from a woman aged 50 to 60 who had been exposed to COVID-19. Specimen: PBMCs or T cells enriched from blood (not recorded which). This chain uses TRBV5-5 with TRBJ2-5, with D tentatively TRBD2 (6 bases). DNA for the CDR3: TGTGCCAGCAGCCCAGGGACTTCCAGGGAGACCCAGTACTTC. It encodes CASSPGTSRETQYF.